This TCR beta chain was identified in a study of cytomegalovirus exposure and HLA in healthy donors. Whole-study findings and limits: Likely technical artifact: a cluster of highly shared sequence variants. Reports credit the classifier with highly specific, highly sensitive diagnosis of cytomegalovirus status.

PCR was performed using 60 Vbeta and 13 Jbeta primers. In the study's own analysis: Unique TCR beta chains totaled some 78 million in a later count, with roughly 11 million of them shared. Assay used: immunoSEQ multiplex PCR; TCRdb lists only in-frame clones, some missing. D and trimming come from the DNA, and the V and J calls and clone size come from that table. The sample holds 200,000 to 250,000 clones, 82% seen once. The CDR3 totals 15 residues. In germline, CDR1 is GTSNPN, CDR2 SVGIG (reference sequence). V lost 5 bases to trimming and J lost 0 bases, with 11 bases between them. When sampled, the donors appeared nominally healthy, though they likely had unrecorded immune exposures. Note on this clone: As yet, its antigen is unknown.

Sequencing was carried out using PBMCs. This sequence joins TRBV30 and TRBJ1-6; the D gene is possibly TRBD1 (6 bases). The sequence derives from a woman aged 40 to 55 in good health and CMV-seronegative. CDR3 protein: CAWSRGSSYNSPLHF. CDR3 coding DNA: TGTGCCTGGTCCAGGGGAAGCTCCTATAATTCACCCCTCCACTTT.